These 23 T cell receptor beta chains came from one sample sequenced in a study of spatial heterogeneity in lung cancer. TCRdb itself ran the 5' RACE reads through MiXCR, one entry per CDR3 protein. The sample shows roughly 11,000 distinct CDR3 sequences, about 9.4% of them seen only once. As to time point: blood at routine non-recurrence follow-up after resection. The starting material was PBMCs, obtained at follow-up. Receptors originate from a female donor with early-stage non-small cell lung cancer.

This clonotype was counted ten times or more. CDR3 DNA: TGTGCCACCAGCGGCGACAGCACAGATACGCAGTATTTT. Its protein is CATSGDSTDTQYF. The chain couples TRBV24-1 to TRBJ2-3; D call uncertain. The CDR3 is 13 residues long. V lost 7 bases, J lost 0 bases, and 7 bases lay in between. CDR1 and CDR2 (germline): KGHDR, SFDVKD.

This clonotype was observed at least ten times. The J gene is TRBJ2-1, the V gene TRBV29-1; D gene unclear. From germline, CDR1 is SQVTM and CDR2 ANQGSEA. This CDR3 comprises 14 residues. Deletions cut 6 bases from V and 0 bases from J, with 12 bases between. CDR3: CSVLSYSSYNEQFF. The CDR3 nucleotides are TGCAGCGTCCTTAGCTACAGCTCCTACAATGAGCAGTTCTTC.

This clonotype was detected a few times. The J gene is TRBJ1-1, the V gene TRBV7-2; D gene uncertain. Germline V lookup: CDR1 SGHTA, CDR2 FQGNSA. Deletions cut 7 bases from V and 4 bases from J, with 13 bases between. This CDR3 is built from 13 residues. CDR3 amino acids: CASNFRWTTEAFF. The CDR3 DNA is TGTGCCAGCAACTTCAGATGGACCACTGAAGCTTTCTTT.

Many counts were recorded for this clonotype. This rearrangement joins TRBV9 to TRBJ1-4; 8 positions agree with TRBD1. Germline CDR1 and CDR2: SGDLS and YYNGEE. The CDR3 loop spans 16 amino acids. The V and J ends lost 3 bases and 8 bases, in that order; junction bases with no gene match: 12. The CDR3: CASSADPRGRWEKLFF. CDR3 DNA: TGTGCCAGCAGCGCCGACCCCAGGGGGCGGTGGGAAAAACTGTTTTTT. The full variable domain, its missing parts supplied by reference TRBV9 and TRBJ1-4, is DSGVTQTPKHLITATGQRVTLRCSPRSGDLSVYWYQQSLDQGLQFLIQYYNGEERAKGNILERFSAQQFPDLHSELNLSSLELGDSALYFCASSADPRGRWEKLFFGSGTQLSVL.

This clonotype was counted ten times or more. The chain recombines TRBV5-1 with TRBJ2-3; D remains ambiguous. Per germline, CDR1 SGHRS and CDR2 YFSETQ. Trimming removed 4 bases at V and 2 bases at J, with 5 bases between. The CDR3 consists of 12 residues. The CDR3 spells CASSPTTDTQYF. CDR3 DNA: TGCGCCAGCAGCCCCACCACAGATACGCAGTATTTT.

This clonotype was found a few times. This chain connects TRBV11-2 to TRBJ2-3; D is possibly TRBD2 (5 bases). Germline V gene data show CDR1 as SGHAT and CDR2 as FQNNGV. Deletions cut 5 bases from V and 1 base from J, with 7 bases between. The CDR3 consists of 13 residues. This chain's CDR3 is CASSVSGTDTQYF. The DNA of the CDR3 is TGTGCCAGCAGCGTTAGCGGCACAGATACGCAGTATTTT. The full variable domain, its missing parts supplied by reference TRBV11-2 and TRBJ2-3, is EAGVAQSPRYKIIEKRQSVAFWCNPISGHATLYWYQQILGQGPKLLIQFQNNGVVDDSQLPKDRFSAERLKGVDSTLKIQPAKLEDSAVYLCASSVSGTDTQYFGPGTRLTVL.

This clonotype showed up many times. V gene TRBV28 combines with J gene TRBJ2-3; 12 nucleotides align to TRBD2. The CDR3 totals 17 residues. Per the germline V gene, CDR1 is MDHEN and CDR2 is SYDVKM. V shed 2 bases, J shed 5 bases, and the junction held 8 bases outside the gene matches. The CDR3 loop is CASSLTLAGGPEDTQYF. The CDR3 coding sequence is TGTGCCAGCAGTTTAACCCTAGCGGGAGGGCCGGAAGATACGCAGTATTTT.

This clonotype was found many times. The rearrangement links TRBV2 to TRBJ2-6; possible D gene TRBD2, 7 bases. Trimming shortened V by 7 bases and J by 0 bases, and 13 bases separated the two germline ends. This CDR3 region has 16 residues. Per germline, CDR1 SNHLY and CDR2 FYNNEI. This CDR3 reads CASNQGRVSGANVLTF. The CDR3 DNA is TGTGCCAGCAATCAGGGGAGGGTCTCTGGGGCCAACGTCCTGACTTTC.

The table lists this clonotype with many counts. The CDR3 DNA sequence: TGTGCCAGCAGTTTAATCACAGGCCTCCAGTTGAGTGCCGAAAACATTCAGTACTTC. Its translation: CASSLITGLQLSAENIQYF. The rearrangement links TRBV28 to TRBJ2-4, with D maybe TRBD1 (5 bases). Per germline, CDR1 MDHEN and CDR2 SYDVKM. The CDR3 has 19 amino acids. Between the trimmed V and J ends, which lost 2 bases and 5 bases, there was a span of 25 bases.

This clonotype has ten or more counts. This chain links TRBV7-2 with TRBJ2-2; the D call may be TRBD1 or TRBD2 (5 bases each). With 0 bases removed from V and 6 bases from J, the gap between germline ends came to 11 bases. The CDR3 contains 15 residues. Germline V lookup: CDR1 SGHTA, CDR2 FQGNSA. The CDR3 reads CASSLAGPSPGELFF. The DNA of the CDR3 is TGTGCCAGCAGCTTAGCGGGACCCAGCCCCGGGGAGCTGTTTTTT.

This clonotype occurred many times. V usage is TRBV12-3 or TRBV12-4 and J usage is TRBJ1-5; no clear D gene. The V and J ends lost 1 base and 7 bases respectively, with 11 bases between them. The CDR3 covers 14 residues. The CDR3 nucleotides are TGTGCCAGCAGTTTAGAAGGGTGGTACCAGCCCCAGCATTTT. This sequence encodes CASSLEGWYQPQHF.

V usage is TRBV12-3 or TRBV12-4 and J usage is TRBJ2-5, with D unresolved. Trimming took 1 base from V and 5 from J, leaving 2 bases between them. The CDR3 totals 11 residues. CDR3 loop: CASSLGETQYF. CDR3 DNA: TGTGCCAGCAGTTTAGGGGAGACCCAGTACTTC.

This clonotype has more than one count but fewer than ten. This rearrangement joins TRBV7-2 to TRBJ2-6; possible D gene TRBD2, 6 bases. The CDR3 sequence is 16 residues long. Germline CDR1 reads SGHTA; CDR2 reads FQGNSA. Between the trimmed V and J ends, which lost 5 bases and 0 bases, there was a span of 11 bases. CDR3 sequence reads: CASSRRGSSGANVLTF. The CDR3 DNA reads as TGTGCCAGCAGCCGGCGGGGCAGCTCTGGGGCCAACGTCCTGACTTTC.

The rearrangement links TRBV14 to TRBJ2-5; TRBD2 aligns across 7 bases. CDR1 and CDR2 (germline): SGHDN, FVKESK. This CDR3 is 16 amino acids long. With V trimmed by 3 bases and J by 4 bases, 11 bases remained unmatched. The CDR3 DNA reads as TGTGCCAGCAGCCATTTGCACGGGGGGATCCGAGAGACCCAGTACTTC. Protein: CASSHLHGGIRETQYF. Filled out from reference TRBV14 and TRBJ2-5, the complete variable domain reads EAGVTQFPSHSVIEKGQTVTLRCDPISGHDNLYWYRRVMGKEIKFLLHFVKESKQDESGMPNNRFLAERTGGTYSTLKVQPAELEDSGVYFCASSHLHGGIRETQYFGPGTRLLVL.

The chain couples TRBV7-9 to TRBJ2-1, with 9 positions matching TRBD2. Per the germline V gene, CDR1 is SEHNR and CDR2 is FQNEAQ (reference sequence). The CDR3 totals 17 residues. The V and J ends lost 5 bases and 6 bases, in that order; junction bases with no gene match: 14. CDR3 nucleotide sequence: TGTGCCAGCAGCCCCTTTGCGAGCGGGGGGACCTTCAATGAGCAGTTCTTC. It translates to CASSPFASGGTFNEQFF.

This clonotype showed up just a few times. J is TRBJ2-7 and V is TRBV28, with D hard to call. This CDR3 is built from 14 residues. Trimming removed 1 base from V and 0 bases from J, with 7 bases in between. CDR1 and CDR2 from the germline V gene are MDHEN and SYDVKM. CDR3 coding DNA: TGTGCCAGCAGTTTATATGGCGCCTCCTACGAGCAGTACTTC. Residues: CASSLYGASYEQYF.

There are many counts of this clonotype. The CDR3 sequence: CASSLLLTEQYF. The DNA of the CDR3 is TGTGCCAGCAGTCTACTATTGACCGAGCAGTACTTC. The J gene is TRBJ2-7, the V gene TRBV28; D gene uncertain. The CDR3 extends over 12 amino acids. V dropped 5 bases and J dropped 6 bases, with 11 bases sitting between them. Germline V gives CDR1 MDHEN, CDR2 SYDVKM.

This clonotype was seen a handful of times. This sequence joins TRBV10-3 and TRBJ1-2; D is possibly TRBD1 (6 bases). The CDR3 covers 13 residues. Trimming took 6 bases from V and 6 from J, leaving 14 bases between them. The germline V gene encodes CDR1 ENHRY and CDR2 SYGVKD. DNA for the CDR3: TGTGCCATCAGAACTGGGGGCGACCATGGCTACACCTTC. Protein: CAIRTGGDHGYTF.

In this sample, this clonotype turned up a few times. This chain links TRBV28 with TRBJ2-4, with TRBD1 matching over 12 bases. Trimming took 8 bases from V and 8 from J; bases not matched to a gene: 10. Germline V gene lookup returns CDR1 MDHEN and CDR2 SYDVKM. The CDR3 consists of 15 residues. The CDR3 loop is CASGSGTGGRYIQYF. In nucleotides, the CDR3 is TGTGCCAGCGGCTCCGGGACAGGGGGCAGGTACATTCAGTACTTC.

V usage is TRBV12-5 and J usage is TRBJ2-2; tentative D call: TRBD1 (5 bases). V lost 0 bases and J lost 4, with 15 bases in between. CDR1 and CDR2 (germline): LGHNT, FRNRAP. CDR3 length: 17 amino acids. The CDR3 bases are TGTGCTAGTGGTTTGGTATTAGAACGGCAGGGCACCGGGGAGCTGTTTTTT. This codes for CASGLVLERQGTGELFF.

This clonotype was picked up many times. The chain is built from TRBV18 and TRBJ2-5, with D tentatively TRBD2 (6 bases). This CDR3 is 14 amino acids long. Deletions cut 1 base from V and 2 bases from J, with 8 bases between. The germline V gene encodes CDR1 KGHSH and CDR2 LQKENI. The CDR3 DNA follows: TGTGCCAGCTCACCACGTGCGGGGCAAGAGACCCAGTACTTC. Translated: CASSPRAGQETQYF.

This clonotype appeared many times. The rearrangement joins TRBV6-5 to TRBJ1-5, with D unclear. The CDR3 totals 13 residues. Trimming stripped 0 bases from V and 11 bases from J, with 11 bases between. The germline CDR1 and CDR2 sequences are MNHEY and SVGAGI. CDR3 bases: TGTGCCAGCAGTTACTCCTGGGATCGAGCCCAGCATTTT. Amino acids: CASSYSWDRAQHF.

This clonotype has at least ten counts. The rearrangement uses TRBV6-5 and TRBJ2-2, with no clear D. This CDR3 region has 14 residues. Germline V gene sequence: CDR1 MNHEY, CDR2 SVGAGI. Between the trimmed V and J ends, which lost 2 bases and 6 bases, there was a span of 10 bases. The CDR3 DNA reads TGTGCCAGCAGTTACGGTCAGAGTGCCGGGGAGCTGTTTTTT. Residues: CASSYGQSAGELFF.